Listed here is a single TCR beta chain. There is no known antigen for this receptor. No clone much larger than this one lies a single base away; base qualities are absent. TCRbeta CDR3 regions were amplified from genomic DNA using the immunoSEQ Assay, a bias-controlled multiplex PCR. On the study's bioinformatics: Nucleated cell counts per sample were estimated from amplification of reference gene primers within the assay. Sequence reads were collapsed and filtered to measure the absolute abundance of every unique TCRbeta CDR3 rearrangement. For each sample, productive Simpson clonality was calculated as the square root of Simpson's diversity index over productive rearrangements. Drawn from immuneACCESS, this table holds only the in-frame rearrangements with V and J called that TCRdb kept. Clones are partly lost; checked studies trace under half to an unresolved V gene and leave the rest unexplained. That table is the source of V, J and clone size, and D and trimming were worked out from the DNA. For this sample the table gives some 260,000 clones, of which under 90% were detected only once. The biggest ten clones account for under 5% of the sample.

The data were obtained in a study of blood T cell repertoires in COVID-19 (dated by TCRdb to between 2020 and 2021). As for the study more broadly: Samples covering the acute and convalescent phases of COVID-19 were provided by collaborators in the United States, Italy and Spain. The material from the prospective study consisted of cDNA or gDNA derived from T cells, B-cell-depleted T cells, or PBMCs. Subjects who had been exposed to COVID-19, were actively infected with it, or had recovered from it provided the deeply sampled blood TCRbeta repertoires that made up the dataset. The repertoires were released in a freely available public database meant as a resource for research on the immune response to SARS-CoV-2. The samples were drawn from the first 160 participants of the ongoing ImmuneRACE study and from 950 to 1,500 subjects provided by 6 global collaborators. A de-identified subject ID, COVID-19 status, age in years and sex were almost always included in the sample metadata. HLA class I and class II types, where available, came from metadata supplied by the sample provider rather than from assay-based typing.

Enrolling through a virtual design, the prospective study's participants ranged in age from roughly 18 to 100 years and lived across some 22 United States geographic areas. In the prospective study, cohorts were assigned on the basis of participant-reported clinical history obtained from a screening survey and a study questionnaire. Mobile phlebotomists in the prospective study collected whole blood, serum and a nasopharyngeal or oropharyngeal swab from every participant. Additional blood draws and questionnaires over a 2-month period could optionally be provided by prospective study participants. Before DNA extraction, prospective study blood samples were shipped either frozen or at room temperature. The junction shows trimming of 5 bases on V and 1 base on J, and the gene matches do not reach 5 bases of it. CDR1 and CDR2, looked up from the germline V gene, are MNHEY and SVGEGT. The CDR3 runs 17 residues from the cysteine to the phenylalanine. Solely the CDR3 DNA is kept, with 51 bases framed from the first base.

Points the paper makes about the study in general: How much clinical and demographic metadata was included differed by source and by participant, and the metadata was provided uncurated.

The chain links TRBV6-2 or TRBV6-3 with TRBJ2-3; a stretch of 14 junction bases matches TRBD2. What was sequenced was PBMCs or T cells enriched from blood (not recorded which). The receptor's source is a man aged 25-45 years with acute COVID-19. The base sequence is TGTGCCAGCAGTAGGGGACTAGCGGGAGCTGGCACAGATACGCAGTATTTT. Protein translation: CASSRGLAGAGTDTQYF.